These 27 T cell receptor beta chains came from one sample sequenced in a study of CD8 T cells in Susac syndrome. The RNA input was about 0.5 to 1 ug, and it was reverse transcribed with random hexamers. TCRdb used MiXCR to reprocess the immunoSEQ multiplex PCR reads, holding one entry per CDR3 protein. The sample holds approximately 130,000 distinct CDR3 sequences, under 95% seen once. The specimen was CD8+ T cells from PBMCs. The receptors come from a human donor with multiple sclerosis.

This CDR3 is CASSIGRSYEQYF. The CDR3 bases are TGTGCCAGCAGTATCGGGAGAAGCTACGAGCAGTACTTC. The chain uses TRBV6-5 and TRBJ2-7, with D maybe TRBD2 (6 bases). The V and J ends lost 5 bases and 3 bases respectively, with 11 bases between them. Germline lookup yields CDR1 MNHEY and CDR2 SVGAGI. This CDR3 has 13 amino acids.

The J gene is TRBJ2-5, the V gene TRBV27; D is perhaps TRBD1 (5 bases). The CDR3 is made up of 16 amino acids. The germline V gene encodes CDR1 MNHEY and CDR2 SMNVEV (reference sequence). Trimming cost V 8 bases and J 8 bases, with 27 bases left between them. Here the CDR3 DNA reads TGTGCCAGCGCTCCCTGGGGTGGTCCAGGGCAAGTAACCCAGTACTTC. Translating gives CASAPWGGPGQVTQYF.

Only a few counts were recorded for this clonotype. The chain has TRBV27 and TRBJ2-7; 9 bases line up with TRBD1. The V and J ends lost 6 bases and 6 bases, in that order; junction bases with no gene match: 9. The CDR3 runs to 14 residues. Germline CDR1 and CDR2: MNHEY and SMNVEV (reference sequence). The chain's CDR3 is CASSPLRTGAEQYF. CDR3 in DNA: TGTGCCAGCAGCCCACTCCGGACAGGGGCCGAGCAGTACTTC.

This sequence joins TRBV14 and TRBJ1-1; 9 bases agree with TRBD1. The V gene's germline CDR1 is SGHDN and CDR2 FVKESK. The V segment lost 4 bases and the J segment 4 bases; nucleotides outside the gene matches: 7. CDR3 length equals 15 residues. The CDR3 coding sequence is TGTGCCAGCAGCCGACCACAGGGGGCGTTCACTGAAGCTTTCTTT. This codes for CASSRPQGAFTEAFF.

This chain connects TRBV6-5 to TRBJ1-5; 9 nucleotides match TRBD1. This CDR3 is 14 amino acids long. Germline V lookup: CDR1 MNHEY, CDR2 SVGAGI. J was trimmed by 2 bases and V by 10 bases; bases with no gene match: 6. CDR3 region: CATRTGEGNQPQHF. For the CDR3, the DNA is TGTGCCACCCGGACAGGGGAGGGCAATCAGCCCCAGCATTTT.

The V call is TRBV18, the J call TRBJ2-5; the D gene is possibly TRBD1 (6 bases). CDR1 is KGHSH, CDR2 LQKENI, per germline. The CDR3 totals 15 residues. V was cut by 2 bases and J by 1 base, with 11 bases left in between. The CDR3, as DNA: TGTGCCAGCTCACCATCAGGGGCTTTCCAAGAGACCCAGTACTTC. It yields the protein CASSPSGAFQETQYF.

The chain recombines TRBV18 with TRBJ2-1; no clear D gene. This CDR3 contains 12 residues. V lost 1 base and J 6 bases, leaving 4 bases between the germline ends. Germline values: CDR1 KGHSH, CDR2 LQKENI. CDR3 amino acids: CASSPLVNEQFF. CDR3 nucleotides: TGTGCCAGCTCACCACTCGTCAATGAGCAGTTCTTC.

This clonotype has only one observation. The V call is TRBV5-1, the J call TRBJ2-3; either TRBD1 or TRBD2 may fit D (5 bases each). Germline V gene sequence: CDR1 SGHRS, CDR2 YFSETQ. The CDR3 is 16 residues long. The V end was cut by 4 bases, the J end by 3 bases, with 18 bases between. The CDR3 nucleotides read TGCGCCAGCAGCCTGGGAGACAGAGTCCCTACAGATACGCAGTATTTT. Translating gives CASSLGDRVPTDTQYF. Combining the CDR3 with reference TRBV5-1 and TRBJ2-3 gives the whole variable domain KAGVTQTPRYLIKTRGQQVTLSCSPISGHRSVSWYQQTPGQGLQFLFEYFSETQRNKGNFPGRFSGRQFSNSRSEMNVSTLELGDSALYLCASSLGDRVPTDTQYFGPGTRLTVL.

CDR3 coding DNA: TGCAGCGTTGAAGAGACCTATGGCTACACCTTC. This gives the protein CSVEETYGYTF. The rearrangement links TRBV29-1 to TRBJ1-2; D not resolved. Germline CDR1 reads SQVTM; CDR2 reads ANQGSEA. The CDR3 contains 11 residues. Trimming removed 0 bases from V and 4 bases from J, with 3 bases in between.

This chain links TRBV27 with TRBJ1-2; tentative D call: TRBD1 (6 bases). Trimming cost V 6 bases and J 3 bases, with 11 bases left between them. Germline V lookup: CDR1 MNHEY, CDR2 SMNVEV (reference sequence). The CDR3 covers 13 residues. DNA of the CDR3: TGTGCCAGCAGGCCTTCAGGGGACTATGGCTACACCTTC. Translating it yields CASRPSGDYGYTF.

The V and J genes are TRBV7-6 and TRBJ2-3, with TRBD2 identical over 10 bases. Germline assignment: CDR1 SGHVS and CDR2 FNYEAQ. The CDR3 has 18 amino acids. J gave up 2 bases and V 3 bases, and 11 bases lay outside the gene matches. The CDR3: CASSLGIAGGEVTDTQYF. Here the CDR3 DNA reads TGTGCCAGCAGCTTGGGGATAGCGGGAGGAGAGGTCACAGATACGCAGTATTTT.

The V and J genes are TRBV5-1 and TRBJ2-1, with D perhaps TRBD1 (6 bases). CDR1 is SGHRS, CDR2 YFSETQ, per germline. The CDR3 length is 13 residues. V lost 0 bases, J lost 6 bases, and 7 bases lay in between. The CDR3 region has the DNA TGCGCCAGCAGCTTGGTGGGGGCCAATGAGCAGTTCTTC. This gives the protein CASSLVGANEQFF.

The CDR3 DNA follows: TGTGCCAGCAGCGTAGGGCGGGGATCTCTCTACGAGCAGTACTTC. Encoded protein: CASSVGRGSLYEQYF. V gene TRBV9 combines with J gene TRBJ2-7; TRBD2 is a possible D gene (6 bases). The CDR3 is 15 residues long. V gave up 0 bases and J gave up 3 bases, with 13 bases separating them. Germline assignment: CDR1 SGDLS and CDR2 YYNGEE.

The genes are TRBV12-3 or TRBV12-4 and TRBJ2-1; 10 nucleotides align to TRBD2. There are 17 residues in the CDR3. The V gene end was trimmed by 7 bases and the J gene end by 0 bases; junction bases not matched to a gene: 9. DNA for the CDR3: TGTGCCAGCACCATCCTAGCGGGAGTTGGCTCCTACAATGAGCAGTTCTTC. It is translated as CASTILAGVGSYNEQFF.

The V call is TRBV20-1, the J call TRBJ2-7, with D perhaps TRBD2 (5 bases). The ends were cut back, 2 bases at V and 2 bases at J, with 10 bases in the middle. The length of the CDR3 is 13 residues. Germline V gene sequence: CDR1 DFQATT, CDR2 SNEGSKA (reference sequence). Here the CDR3 reads CSARPPGTYEQYF. The CDR3 bases are TGCAGTGCTAGACCGCCGGGAACCTACGAGCAGTACTTC.

Only one count was recorded for this clonotype. The chain combines TRBV4-3 with TRBJ2-2; 8 bases agree with TRBD1. The CDR3 runs 16 residues. Trimming took 0 bases from V and 4 from J; bases not matched to a gene: 4. Germline CDR1 LGHNA, CDR2 YSLEER. CDR3 residues: CASSQEGQGRTGELFF. CDR3 nucleotide sequence: TGCGCCAGCAGCCAAGAAGGACAGGGACGCACCGGGGAGCTGTTTTTT.

The DNA for the CDR3 is TGTGCCAGCAGTTTGGGTACGGCTCAGCCCCAGCATTTT. Translating it yields CASSLGTAQPQHF. The chain joins TRBV27 to TRBJ1-5; D is unresolved. Germline V CDR1 and CDR2: MNHEY, SMNVEV (reference sequence). The V end was cut by 3 bases, the J end by 6 bases, with 9 bases between. The CDR3 has 13 amino acids.

The chain couples TRBV25-1 to TRBJ2-5; no firm D call. V dropped 8 bases and J dropped 5 bases, with 6 bases sitting between them. CDR1 is MGHDK and CDR2 is SYGVNS in the germline V gene. The CDR3 covers 10 residues. The CDR3 here is CASFQETQYF. For the CDR3, the DNA is TGTGCCAGCTTTCAGGAGACCCAGTACTTC.

The V gene is TRBV11-2, the J gene TRBJ1-2; 9 nucleotides line up with TRBD1. The CDR3 has 14 residues. Germline CDR1 SGHAT, CDR2 FQNNGV. The V and J ends lost 2 bases and 5 bases, in that order; junction bases with no gene match: 3. The CDR3 nucleotides read TGTGCCAGCAGCTTACGGACAGGGGAGTATGGCTACACCTTC. Translation: CASSLRTGEYGYTF.

V is TRBV5-1 and J is TRBJ2-1, with D perhaps matching TRBD2 (5 bases). Germline V gene data show CDR1 as SGHRS and CDR2 as YFSETQ. The CDR3 extends over 16 amino acids. V dropped 0 bases and J dropped 7 bases, with 17 bases sitting between them. The CDR3 sequence: CASSLGGEGVWNEQFF. In DNA, the CDR3 is TGCGCCAGCAGCTTGGGAGGAGAGGGAGTATGGAATGAGCAGTTCTTC. Complete variable domain (other parts from reference TRBV5-1 and TRBJ2-1): KAGVTQTPRYLIKTRGQQVTLSCSPISGHRSVSWYQQTPGQGLQFLFEYFSETQRNKGNFPGRFSGRQFSNSRSEMNVSTLELGDSALYLCASSLGGEGVWNEQFFGPGTRLTVL.

The chain is built from TRBV7-9 and TRBJ2-5; unclear D gene. In germline, CDR1 is SEHNR, CDR2 FQNEAQ (reference sequence). The CDR3 length is 12 residues. V was cut by 2 bases and J by 6 bases, with 7 bases left in between. The CDR3 loop is CASSLRYQTQYF. The DNA for the CDR3 is TGTGCCAGCAGCTTACGGTACCAGACCCAGTACTTC.

The V gene is TRBV3-1, the J gene TRBJ2-2, with D possibly being TRBD1 (5 bases). CDR1 is LGHDT, CDR2 YNNKEL, per germline (reference sequence). This CDR3 has 14 residues. V was trimmed by 2 bases and J by 1 base, leaving 5 bases between them. The DNA for the CDR3 is TGTGCCAGCAGCCAAACAGGGAACACCGGGGAGCTGTTTTTT. It specifies CASSQTGNTGELFF.

The chain links TRBV27 to TRBJ2-3; D is tentatively TRBD1 or TRBD2 (5 bases each). Trimming stripped 5 bases from V and 1 base from J, with 10 bases between. Germline CDR1 and CDR2: MNHEY and SMNVEV (reference sequence). This CDR3 contains 14 residues. For the CDR3, the DNA is TGTGCCAGCAGTACCCGGGACGGCACAGATACGCAGTATTTT. This codes for CASSTRDGTDTQYF.

This clonotype was seen only a few times. V gene TRBV6-6 combines with J gene TRBJ2-2, with D uncertain. V was clipped by 4 bases and J by 1 base, with 4 bases between them. Looked up from germline, CDR1 is MNHNY and CDR2 is SVGAGI (reference sequence). The CDR3 loop spans 13 amino acids. The CDR3 nucleotides read TGTGCCAGCAGTTTCGGGAACACCGGGGAGCTGTTTTTT. Protein product: CASSFGNTGELFF.

The chain uses TRBV29-1 and TRBJ2-3, with 9 bases identical to TRBD2. There are 17 residues in the CDR3. CDR1 is SQVTM and CDR2 is ANQGSEA in the germline V gene. The ends lost 1 base at V and 3 bases at J; junction bases unmatched: 11. The CDR3 DNA reads TGCAGCGTTGAAGTCCCAGCGGGAGGATTCTGGACAGATACGCAGTATTTT. It specifies CSVEVPAGGFWTDTQYF.

The chain uses TRBV27 and TRBJ1-1; TRBD1 agrees at 10 bases. The CDR3 is made up of 15 amino acids. Trimming cost V 3 bases and J 5 bases; bases outside gene matches: 6. CDR1 and CDR2 from the germline V gene are MNHEY and SMNVEV (reference sequence). The CDR3 here is CASSFVGTGETEAFF. The CDR3 DNA reads as TGTGCCAGCAGTTTTGTAGGGACAGGGGAGACTGAAGCTTTCTTT.

The genes are TRBV7-9 and TRBJ2-7, with D perhaps matching TRBD1 (5 bases). The CDR3 is 12 amino acids. The V end lost 5 bases, the J end lost 5 bases, and 10 bases lay between the germline ends. CDR1 is SEHNR and CDR2 is FQNEAQ in the germline V gene (reference sequence). This CDR3 is CASSLDSHEQYF. The CDR3 nucleotides are TGTGCCAGCAGCCTTGACAGCCACGAGCAGTACTTC.